The 23 T cell receptor beta chains presented below share a single source sample, sequenced in a study of blood T cell repertoires in COVID-19. The assay was immunoSEQ multiplex PCR, and TCRdb's table has in-frame clones only and misses some. The sample carries about 42,000 clones, around 84% recorded once. The sample consisted of peripheral blood. These receptors all come from a man aged 65 to 79 with acute or convalescent COVID-19.

The chain combines TRBV6-7 with TRBJ2-7; possibly TRBD1 for D (7 bases). TRBV6-7 is an open reading frame, and its role is uncertain. Trimming removed 4 bases from V and 5 bases from J, with 18 bases in between. The CDR3 covers 15 residues. The CDR3 bases are TGTGCCAGCAGTTTTGGGCGGGACAGAGGGGACGAGCAGTACTTC. Amino acid sequence: CASSFGRDRGDEQYF.

The sample holds a few counts of this clone. This CDR3 is CASSRTGGAGNTEAFF. CDR3 bases: TGTGCCAGCAGCCGAACAGGGGGCGCGGGGAACACTGAAGCTTTCTTT. The chain has TRBV3-1 (or the pseudogene TRBV3-2) and TRBJ1-1, with TRBD1 identical over 9 bases. The CDR3 extends over 16 amino acids. In germline, CDR1 is LGHDT, CDR2 YNNKEL (reference sequence). V shed 4 bases, J shed 1 base, and the junction held 7 bases outside the gene matches.

This clone was counted only a few times. This chain links TRBV5-1 with TRBJ1-1; weak D call: TRBD1 (5 bases). The CDR3 totals 15 residues. V dropped 0 bases and J dropped 3 bases, with 12 bases sitting between them. The germline V gene has CDR1 SGHRS and CDR2 YFSETQ. The CDR3 DNA follows: TGCGCCAGCAGCTTGGAAGGGGCGAGGTACACTGAAGCTTTCTTT. Its protein product is CASSLEGARYTEAFF.

This clone was seen a few times. The genes are TRBV5-8 and TRBJ2-7; TRBD1 might be the D (6 bases). Trimming pared 4 bases from V and 2 bases from J, leaving 19 bases between. CDR1 is SGHTS, CDR2 YDEGEE, per germline. The CDR3 is 16 amino acids. CDR3 residues: CASSALVNRAAYEQYF. The DNA of the CDR3 is TGTGCCAGCAGCGCCTTGGTTAACAGGGCTGCCTACGAGCAGTACTTC.

The chain employs TRBV3-1 (or the pseudogene TRBV3-2) and TRBJ1-2; D is unresolved. V was trimmed by 2 bases and J by 2 bases, leaving 9 bases between them. CDR3 length: 14 residues. Germline CDR1 is LGHDT and CDR2 is YNNKEL (reference sequence). CDR3 in DNA: TGTGCCAGCAGCCAAATAGCCTCAAACTATGGCTACACCTTC. Amino acid sequence: CASSQIASNYGYTF.

The V call is TRBV7-9, the J call TRBJ1-1; the match to TRBD1 covers 7 bases. The length of the CDR3 is 18 residues. Germline V gene sequence: CDR1 SEHNR, CDR2 FQNEAQ (reference sequence). Trimming removed 5 bases from V and 5 bases from J; junction bases left unmatched: 20. CDR3 sequence (DNA): TGTGCCAGCAGCACCCGACCCGGGACAGAGGGGGGAAGGACTGAAGCTTTCTTT. Encoded protein: CASSTRPGTEGGRTEAFF. The full variable domain, rest sourced from reference TRBV7-9 and TRBJ1-1, is DTGVSQNPRHKITKRGQNVTFRCDPISEHNRLYWYRQTLGQGPEFLTYFQNEAQLEKSRLLSDRFSAERPKGSFSTLEIQRTEQGDSAMYLCASSTRPGTEGGRTEAFFGQGTRLTVV.

This sequence joins TRBV28 and TRBJ1-3, with D possibly TRBD1 on 6 matching bases. V was trimmed by 6 bases and J by 4 bases, leaving 16 bases between them. Germline assignment: CDR1 MDHEN and CDR2 SYDVKM. The CDR3 has 15 amino acids. CDR3 protein: CASSQFLGTGNTIYF. The CDR3 DNA follows: TGTGCCAGCAGCCAATTTTTAGGGACAGGAAACACCATATATTTT.

CDR3: CASSLSSLMNTEAFF. The CDR3 bases are TGTGCCAGCTCACTCTCTTCTCTTATGAACACTGAAGCTTTCTTT. The V and J genes are TRBV18 and TRBJ1-1; D is unresolved. V lost 4 bases and J 0 bases, leaving 12 bases between the germline ends. This CDR3 region has 15 residues. Germline V CDR1 and CDR2: KGHSH, LQKENI.

The chain is built from TRBV28 and TRBJ2-6; 8 bases agree with TRBD1. From germline, CDR1 is MDHEN and CDR2 SYDVKM. Unmatched junction bases numbered 8, after V lost 7 bases and J lost 0 bases. The CDR3 loop spans 17 amino acids. The CDR3 DNA reads as TGTGCCAGCACCGTACAGGGGGTCCTCTCTGGGGCCAACGTCCTGACTTTC. Translation gives CASTVQGVLSGANVLTF.

V is TRBV11-3 and J is TRBJ2-1, with D tentatively TRBD1 (6 bases). The CDR3 has 16 amino acids. Germline lookup yields CDR1 SGHNT and CDR2 YENEEA. Trimming shortened V by 4 bases and J by 2 bases, and 15 bases separated the two germline ends. DNA of the CDR3: TGTGCCAGCAGCTCCCAGGGGAGCGGTGCCTACAATGAGCAGTTCTTC. Protein sequence: CASSSQGSGAYNEQFF.

The chain joins TRBV5-1 to TRBJ1-2; 8 bases map to TRBD1. V lost 4 bases to trimming and J lost 6 bases; unmatched junction nucleotides: 5. The CDR3 totals 13 residues. CDR1 SGHRS and CDR2 YFSETQ come from the germline V gene. CDR3 sequence: CASSAQGADGYTF. CDR3 DNA: TGCGCCAGCAGCGCCCAGGGGGCGGATGGCTACACCTTC.

The chain is built from TRBV5-1 and TRBJ2-3, with D maybe TRBD2 (6 bases). Per germline, CDR1 SGHRS and CDR2 YFSETQ. Trimming removed 4 bases from V and 2 bases from J, with 23 bases in between. CDR3 length: 18 residues. The CDR3 is CASSAPGGTLGATDTQYF. CDR3 DNA sequence: TGCGCCAGCAGCGCCCCCGGCGGGACCCTCGGAGCCACAGATACGCAGTATTTT.

CDR3 coding DNA: TGTGCCAGCAGCTTAGGACAAAGGGAGACCCAGTACTTC. Encoded protein: CASSLGQRETQYF. The chain has TRBV7-7 and TRBJ2-5, with D hard to call. From germline, CDR1 is SSHAT and CDR2 FNYEAQ (reference sequence). The CDR3 sequence is 13 residues long. Trimming stripped 1 base from V and 5 bases from J, with 8 bases between. The complete variable domain, with remaining parts taken from reference TRBV7-7 and TRBJ2-5, reads GAGVSQSPRYKVTKRGQDVTLRCDPISSHATLYWYQQALGQGPEFLTYFNYEAQPDKSGLPSDRFSAERPEGSISTLTIQRTEQRDSAMYRCASSLGQRETQYFGPGTRLLVL.

The chain links TRBV7-2 to TRBJ2-1; no definite D call. The germline V and J ends were trimmed by 5 bases and 6 bases, with 11 bases remaining between them. The CDR3 loop spans 13 amino acids. In germline, CDR1 is SGHTA, CDR2 FQGNSA. The CDR3 DNA sequence: TGTGCCAGCAGCCCCCTGGTCGGCAATGAGCAGTTCTTC. Residues: CASSPLVGNEQFF.

The chain has TRBV18 and TRBJ2-5; a weak D match, TRBD2 (5 bases). CDR3 size: 15 residues. V was trimmed by 5 bases and J by 5 bases, leaving 18 bases between them. Germline CDR1 and CDR2: KGHSH and LQKENI. The CDR3 protein is CASSTDSPIDETQYF. The CDR3 DNA reads TGTGCCAGCTCAACGGACTCGCCCATTGATGAGACCCAGTACTTC.

This clone is classed as medium-sized (0.01 to 0.1%). The chain couples TRBV7-9 to TRBJ1-2; no definite D call. Trimming took off 1 base at V and 2 bases at J, with 8 bases between the two ends. The CDR3 contains 14 residues. The germline V gene has CDR1 SEHNR and CDR2 FQNEAQ (reference sequence). The CDR3 DNA is TGTGCCAGCAGCTTAGTGGGCCGAAACTATGGCTACACCTTC. This encodes CASSLVGRNYGYTF.

The chain is built from TRBV29-1 and TRBJ2-7; D not certain. Trimming stripped 0 bases from V and 11 bases from J, with 11 bases between. The CDR3 loop spans 11 amino acids. Germline V gene data show CDR1 as SQVTM and CDR2 as ANQGSEA. The DNA of the CDR3 is TGCAGCGTTGAAGATACGGGTGAGGAGTACTTC. Protein product: CSVEDTGEEYF.

The rearrangement links TRBV6-2 or TRBV6-3 to TRBJ1-3, with D unresolved. The CDR3 is 15 amino acids. Germline CDR1 MNHEY, CDR2 SVGEGT. V dropped 0 bases and J dropped 2 bases, with 8 bases sitting between them. CDR3 DNA: TGTGCCAGCAGTTACTCGACTAGAACTGGAAACACCATATATTTT. Amino acid sequence: CASSYSTRTGNTIYF.

This chain uses TRBV28 with TRBJ1-1; weak D call: TRBD1 (6 bases). With 1 base removed from V and 6 bases from J, the gap between germline ends came to 15 bases. Germline V gene sequence: CDR1 MDHEN, CDR2 SYDVKM. The CDR3 covers 15 residues. CDR3 nucleotides: TGTGCCAGCAGTTTATTGCTGGGGGCTGCGGCTGAAGCTTTCTTT. It is translated as CASSLLLGAAAEAFF.

The chain combines TRBV19 with TRBJ2-3, with D unresolved. The CDR3 length is 15 residues. The V gene's germline CDR1 is LNHDA and CDR2 SQIVND (reference sequence). Between the trimmed V and J ends, which lost 6 bases and 0 bases, there was a span of 13 bases. CDR3 residues: CASSRGASSTDTQYF. Here the CDR3 DNA reads TGTGCCAGTAGCCGCGGTGCTTCTAGCACAGATACGCAGTATTTT.

This chain uses TRBV7-2 with TRBJ1-2, with unresolved D. Looked up from germline, CDR1 is SGHTA and CDR2 is FQGNSA. This CDR3 has 14 residues. Trimming pared 4 bases from V and 4 bases from J, leaving 13 bases between. The CDR3 is CASSSGPNAYGYTF. In DNA, the CDR3 is TGTGCCAGCAGCTCTGGGCCGAATGCCTATGGCTACACCTTC.

J is TRBJ2-3 and V is TRBV9; TRBD1 matches 8 bases. CDR3 length: 14 residues. Germline V gene data show CDR1 as SGDLS and CDR2 as YYNGEE. V dropped 1 base and J dropped 7; count of bases not matched to a gene: 5. The CDR3 loop reads CASSVQGAGNTQYF. DNA for the CDR3: TGTGCCAGCAGCGTACAGGGGGCAGGTAATACGCAGTATTTT.

This clone was seen a single time. The chain carries TRBV5-1 and TRBJ2-1; D uncertain. CDR3 length: 17 amino acids. Germline V gene data show CDR1 as SGHRS and CDR2 as YFSETQ. V dropped 0 bases and J dropped 0 bases, with 13 bases sitting between them. CDR3 sequence (DNA): TGCGCCAGCAGCTTGGTGGCGGCAATTAGCTCCTACAATGAGCAGTTCTTC. Translation: CASSLVAAISSYNEQFF. The full variable domain, in which reference TRBV5-1 and TRBJ2-1 provide the parts outside the CDR3, is KAGVTQTPRYLIKTRGQQVTLSCSPISGHRSVSWYQQTPGQGLQFLFEYFSETQRNKGNFPGRFSGRQFSNSRSEMNVSTLELGDSALYLCASSLVAAISSYNEQFFGPGTRLTVL.